The T cell receptor beta chain described here comes from a study of T cells in Graves' hyperthyroidism and ophthalmopathy. V was pared by 5 bases and J by 7 bases, with 14 bases of the junction left unmatched. CDR1 MNHEY and CDR2 SMNVEV come from the germline V gene (reference sequence). The CDR3 consists of 15 residues. Findings and limits, study-wide: Model predictions of ophthalmopathy came a median about six months before onset.

This clonotype occurred many times. Antigen: not known. The source material, RNA transcripts, was used to amplify TCR beta CDR3 regions. Researchers ran a first-round RT-PCR on the TCR CDR3 using the HTBI primer set. From the multiplex PCR reads, TCRdb called clonotypes with MiXCR, one entry per CDR3 protein. Among 400,000 or so distinct CDR3 sequences listed, approximately 16% were seen once. The sample comprised blood. The TCR originated in a woman aged 60-75 years with Graves' ophthalmopathy. V usage is TRBV27 and J usage is TRBJ2-7, with 7 bases aligning to TRBD1. The CDR3: CASSPGGQLGGEQYF. The CDR3, as DNA: TGTGCCAGCAGTCCTGGGGGACAGCTAGGGGGAGAGCAGTACTTC.